The subject of this entry is one T cell receptor (beta chain). Per the original methods: Using reference gene primer amplification, nucleated cell counts were estimated. Assay: immunoSEQ multiplex PCR; the TCRdb copy retains only in-frame clones and omits some. For V, J and clone size, that table is used; D and trimming come from the DNA. The repertoire holds more than 200,000 clones, with roughly nine tenths as singletons. The data were obtained in a study of blood T cell repertoires in COVID-19. Turning to the study itself: The samples span acute and convalescent COVID-19 from the United States, Italy and Spain. T cells, B-cell-depleted T cells, or PBMCs supplied cDNA or gDNA.

The V and J ends lost 6 bases and 5 bases respectively, with 14 bases between them. Looked up from germline, CDR1 is LGHNA and CDR2 is YNFKEQ. CDR3 size: 13 residues. Specimen: peripheral blood. The gene calls are TRBV4-2 and TRBJ2-7, with D possibly matching TRBD2 (6 bases). This TCR was sampled from a woman in her fifties or sixties with acute or convalescent COVID-19. Here the CDR3 reads CASRPNLANEQYF. For the CDR3, the DNA is TGTGCCAGCAGACCTAATCTAGCGAACGAGCAGTACTTC.